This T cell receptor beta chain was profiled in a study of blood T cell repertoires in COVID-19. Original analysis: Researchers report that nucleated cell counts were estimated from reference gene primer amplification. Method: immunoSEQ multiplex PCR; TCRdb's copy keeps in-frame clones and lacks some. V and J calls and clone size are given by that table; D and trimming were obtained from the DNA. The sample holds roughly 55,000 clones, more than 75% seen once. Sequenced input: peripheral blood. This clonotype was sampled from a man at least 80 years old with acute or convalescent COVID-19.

The CDR3 coding sequence is TGTGCCAGCAGCTTGAGACAGGGGGCCTTCGCGGTTACAGATACGCAGTATTTT. Its protein product is CASSLRQGAFAVTDTQYF. The J gene is TRBJ2-3, the V gene TRBV5-6; 10 bases match TRBD1. The CDR3 runs 18 residues. Germline CDR1 reads SGHDT; CDR2 reads YYEEEE. The trim removed 1 base at V and 3 bases at J, leaving 11 bases unmatched.